The text below deals with one T cell receptor (beta chain). Its antigen is not yet known. There are no base qualities to consult, and no much larger clone falls within one base. This sample is part of a study of T cells in tumors after PD-1 blockade (dated by TCRdb to the late 2010s). With respect to the entire study: Prior checkpoint blockade, systemic immunosuppressant use, and recent radiotherapy or other anti-cancer therapy within 4 weeks were grounds for patient exclusion. Treatment consisted of either cemiplimab 350 mg every 2 weeks or pembrolizumab 200 mg every 3 weeks. Some patients also continued taking vismodegib 150 mg daily during anti-PD-1 treatment. On average, peripheral blood samples yielded fewer than 45,000 unique clonotypes and 90,000 to 120,000 TCR templates (range about 23,000-270,000). Paired single-cell RNA and TCR sequencing was performed on site-matched tumors from BCC or SCC patients before and after anti-PD-1 therapy. To compare blood and tumor clonotypes, bulk TCR sequencing was performed on about 11 peripheral blood samples from a few patients. RECIST version 1.1 was used to evaluate clinical response.

The sample's time point label, decoded: before anti-PD-1 therapy. For bulk TCRbeta sequencing, genomic DNA was extracted from tumor biopsies or peripheral blood, and input amounts ranged from 616 ng to 6,004 ng. Every patient had histologically proven advanced or metastatic basal or squamous cell carcinoma and was a poor candidate for surgical resection. Of the ten or so patients making up the basal cell carcinoma cohort, several underwent bulk tumor TCR sequencing. Study-wide findings and limitations: The source of novel T cell clones was not identified and could include lymphoid organs or rare unexpanded clones within the tumor or its periphery. About 41% of tumor TCR clonotypes were detected in blood, and some novel exhausted tumor clones were observed in pre-treatment blood, which was taken as suggesting peripheral recruitment.

Deep TCRbeta sequencing was performed with the immunoSEQ platform. The authors processed their data as follows. Only productive rearrangements were exported from the immunoSEQ Analyzer for downstream analysis. T cell phenotypes were assigned to bulk TCRbeta clonotypes by matching to single-cell RNA+TCR-seq clones sharing the same TCRbeta sequence. Clone enrichment in tumor was calculated as tumor frequency divided by PBMC frequency from bulk TCR sequencing. TCRs were sorted with GLIPH into specificity groups, meaning clusters of distinct TCRs that share CDR3 motifs and likely recognize common antigens. The table was pulled from immuneACCESS by TCRdb, which kept in-frame rearrangements only. Such tables lose some clones; where checked, under half of the loss comes from unresolved V genes, and the rest has no known cause. That table supplies the V and J calls and clone size; D and trimming were determined from the DNA. Within this sample are approximately 46,000 clones, with about four fifths of them counted one time only. 16% of the sample is held by the ten biggest clonotypes.

The CDR3 covers 14 residues, taking in both the cysteine and the phenylalanine. Only the CDR3 DNA stays, 42 bases, in frame from base 1. CDR1 and CDR2 were assigned from the germline V gene as SGHDN and FVKESK. A distance of 9 bases separates the germline ends of V and J, which lose 1 base and 6 bases respectively. This clonotype originated in a human donor with basal cell carcinoma. The chain was built from TRBV14 and TRBJ1-4; a tentative D match to TRBD1 spans 5 bases. The material was PBMCs, obtained before anti-PD-1 treatment. The CDR3 protein is CASSQAYRHEKLFF. Here is the DNA: TGTGCCAGCAGCCAAGCGTACAGGCATGAAAAACTGTTTTTT.